This TCR beta chain was profiled in a study of human T cells and chemical hapten exposure. Using its own MiXCR run on the RACE reads, TCRdb lists one record per CDR3 protein. The sample records about 120,000 distinct CDR3 sequences, 12% to 15% being singletons. Time point given: patch test 1, 2 weeks after DPC sensitization. Treatment specified: therapeutic diphenylcyclopropenone sensitization with weekly scalp DPC. Whole-study results and caveats: Controls had significantly fewer large CDR3 similarity clusters than were formed by expanded TCRs.

Turning to this clonotype: What it binds is not known.

This clonotype was sampled from a man in his late teens or twenties with alopecia areata. Some clones in this sample may be carry-over from other donors' samples. Sample: whole blood, taken in connection with sensitization to the hapten diphenylcyclopropenone (DPC).

CDR3 loop: CASTTTRDRGGNQPQHF. CDR3 nucleotides: TGTGCCAGCACTACCACCCGGGACAGGGGAGGGAATCAGCCCCAGCATTTT. This chain joins TRBV12-3 or TRBV12-4 and TRBJ1-5, with 10 positions matching TRBD1. This CDR3 has 17 residues. Trimming at V came to 7 bases and at J to 4 bases, leaving 13 bases not matched to a gene.